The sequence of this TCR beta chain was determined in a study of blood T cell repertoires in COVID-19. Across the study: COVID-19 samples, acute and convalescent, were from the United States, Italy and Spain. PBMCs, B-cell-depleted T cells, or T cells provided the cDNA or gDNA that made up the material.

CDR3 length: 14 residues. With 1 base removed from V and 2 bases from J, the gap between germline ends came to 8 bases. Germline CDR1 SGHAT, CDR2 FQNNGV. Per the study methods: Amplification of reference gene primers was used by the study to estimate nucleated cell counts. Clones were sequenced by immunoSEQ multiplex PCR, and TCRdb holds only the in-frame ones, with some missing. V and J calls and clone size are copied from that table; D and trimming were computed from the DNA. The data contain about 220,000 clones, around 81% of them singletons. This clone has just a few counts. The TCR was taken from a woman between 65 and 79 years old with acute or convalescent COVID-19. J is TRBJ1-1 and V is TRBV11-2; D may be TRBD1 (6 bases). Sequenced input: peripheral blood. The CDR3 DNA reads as TGTGCCAGCAGCTTAGGGACAGCAAACACTGAAGCTTTCTTT. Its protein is CASSLGTANTEAFF.